The 21 T cell receptor beta chains presented below share a single source sample, sequenced in a study of PD-L1 blockade in urothelial cancer. Time point in this sample: peripheral blood 6 weeks after treatment start. TCRdb's table, derived via immunoSEQ multiplex PCR, lists solely in-frame clones and lacks some. The sample lists more than 45,000 clones, 75% to 90% seen once, with 10% in the top ten. The specimen comprised PBMCs, sampled around atezolizumab (anti-PD-L1) treatment. The receptors were sampled from a man aged 60 to 69 with urothelial cancer.

The V call is TRBV30, the J call TRBJ2-5; TRBD2 is a possible D gene (6 bases). Germline values: CDR1 GTSNPN, CDR2 SVGIG (reference sequence). The V gene lost 0 bases and the J gene lost 1 base, with 9 bases spanning the gap. The CDR3 is 14 residues long. CDR3: CAWSVGGTQETQYF. CDR3 DNA sequence: TGTGCCTGGAGTGTAGGCGGGACCCAAGAGACCCAGTACTTC.

The V and J genes are TRBV15 and TRBJ1-5, with unresolved D. Germline V gene sequence: CDR1 LNHNV, CDR2 YYDKDF (reference sequence). V dropped 1 base and J dropped 3 bases, with 7 bases sitting between them. The CDR3 is 14 amino acids. CDR3 bases: TGTGCCACCAGCAGAGGCGGTATCAATCAGCCCCAGCATTTT. This gives the protein CATSRGGINQPQHF.

This clone occurred a few times. V is TRBV7-9 and J is TRBJ1-2; TRBD1 aligns across 8 bases. After removal of 4 bases from V and 4 bases from J, the junction contained 5 bases not matched to a gene. The V gene's germline CDR1 is SEHNR and CDR2 FQNEAQ (reference sequence). This CDR3 spans 14 amino acids. CDR3: CASSSDRGFYGYTF. The CDR3 DNA sequence: TGTGCCAGCAGCTCCGACAGGGGCTTCTATGGCTACACCTTC.

The chain combines TRBV5-6 with TRBJ1-2; TRBD1 matches 7 bases. The CDR3 runs to 15 residues. The V segment lost 3 bases and the J segment 7 bases; nucleotides outside the gene matches: 12. The V gene's germline CDR1 is SGHDT and CDR2 YYEEEE. The CDR3, as DNA: TGTGCCAGCAGCTACGACAGGGCCAACCTGGGTGGCTACACCTTC. Translated, it gives CASSYDRANLGGYTF.

In its sample, this clone was seen a few times. V usage is TRBV28 and J usage is TRBJ1-5; D gene unclear. Germline values: CDR1 MDHEN, CDR2 SYDVKM. The V end was cut by 6 bases, the J end by 0 bases, with 15 bases between. The CDR3 has 16 amino acids. The CDR3 here is CASRIPGTHSNQPQHF. Here the CDR3 DNA reads TGTGCCAGCAGGATTCCGGGAACCCATAGCAATCAGCCCCAGCATTTT. Full variable domain (outside the CDR3, taken from reference TRBV28 and TRBJ1-5): DVKVTQSSRYLVKRTGEKVFLECVQDMDHENMFWYRQDPGLGLRLIYFSYDVKMKEKGDIPEGYSVSREKKERFSLILESASTNQTSMYLCASRIPGTHSNQPQHFGDGTRLSIL.

The gene calls are TRBV5-4 and TRBJ2-5; 10 bases line up with TRBD2. V dropped 5 bases and J dropped 4; count of bases not matched to a gene: 5. The V gene's germline CDR1 is SGHNT and CDR2 YYREEE (reference sequence). This CDR3 spans 14 amino acids. This CDR3 reads CASSQRGGLETQYF. The CDR3 nucleotides are TGTGCCAGCAGTCAGCGGGGGGGCCTAGAGACCCAGTACTTC.

This clone was recorded only once. The chain combines TRBV7-2 with TRBJ2-3; 7 nucleotides match TRBD2. CDR1 is SGHTA and CDR2 is FQGNSA in the germline V gene. CDR3 length equals 15 residues. Unmatched junction bases numbered 7, after V lost 3 bases and J lost 4 bases. In DNA, the CDR3 is TGTGCCAGCAGCTTTCGGGGCGCGGGGGCAGATACGCAGTATTTT. Encoded protein: CASSFRGAGADTQYF.

V gene TRBV5-1 combines with J gene TRBJ2-1; D unresolved. The CDR3 loop spans 14 amino acids. Trimming took 0 bases from V and 9 from J, leaving 13 bases between them. From germline, CDR1 is SGHRS and CDR2 YFSETQ. In DNA form, the CDR3 reads TGCGCCAGCAGCTTGGCTAGTCCCGGTAGTGAGCAGTTCTTC. This sequence encodes CASSLASPGSEQFF.

The chain carries TRBV13 and TRBJ2-7, with TRBD2 matching 12 bases. The CDR3 loop spans 17 amino acids. Germline CDR1 reads PRHDT; CDR2 reads FYEKMQ (reference sequence). The J segment lost 6 bases and the V segment lost 4 bases, leaving 13 bases of the junction unmatched. As DNA, the CDR3 is TGTGCCAGCAGCTCTACCGGACTAGCGGGGCCCAAGGGCGAGCAGTACTTC. It is translated as CASSSTGLAGPKGEQYF.

The chain has TRBV19 and TRBJ2-5, with D possibly matching TRBD1 (6 bases). Germline-derived CDR1 and CDR2 are LNHDA and SQIVND (reference sequence). The CDR3 consists of 14 residues. The CDR3: CATMQGQGRETQYF. Written as DNA, the CDR3 is TGTGCTACAATGCAGGGTCAGGGGAGAGAGACCCAGTACTTC. Using reference TRBV19 and TRBJ2-5 for the parts outside the CDR3, the full variable domain is DGGITQSPKYLFRKEGQNVTLSCEQNLNHDAMYWYRQDPGQGLRLIYYSQIVNDFQKGDIAEGYSVSREKKESFPLTVTSAQKNPTAFYLCATMQGQGRETQYFGPGTRLLVL.

This rearrangement joins TRBV5-4 to TRBJ1-5, with D unclear. CDR1 and CDR2 (germline): SGHNT, YYREEE (reference sequence). The CDR3 runs 14 residues. V lost 4 bases and J lost 5, with 13 bases in between. CDR3 loop: CASSREPGDQPQHF. In nucleotides, the CDR3 is TGTGCCAGCAGCAGGGAGCCCGGAGATCAGCCCCAGCATTTT.

This chain uses TRBV5-1 with TRBJ2-1; D might be TRBD2 (6 bases). CDR3 length: 15 amino acids. Trimming cost V 5 bases and J 4 bases, with 16 bases left between them. Germline V gene sequence: CDR1 SGHRS, CDR2 YFSETQ. DNA for the CDR3: TGCGCCAGCAGTCCGAGAAGCGGGCAATACAATGAGCAGTTCTTC. Its translation: CASSPRSGQYNEQFF.

The chain carries TRBV2 and TRBJ2-3; 9 bases are shared with TRBD1. The CDR3 contains 13 residues. J was trimmed by 7 bases and V by 7 bases; bases with no gene match: 6. Germline V gene sequence: CDR1 SNHLY, CDR2 FYNNEI. CDR3 coding DNA: TGTGCCAGCATACAGGGGGCGCGATATACGCAGTATTTT. Its protein is CASIQGARYTQYF.

The chain employs TRBV7-2 and TRBJ2-2, with a tentative D call TRBD1 (5 bases). CDR3 length: 14 residues. With 6 bases removed from V and 4 bases from J, the gap between germline ends came to 12 bases. Looked up from germline, CDR1 is SGHTA and CDR2 is FQGNSA. CDR3 sequence reads: CASSYQGLTGELFF. The CDR3 coding sequence is TGTGCCAGCAGTTATCAGGGTCTCACCGGGGAGCTGTTTTTT.

The chain carries TRBV11-3 and TRBJ1-1, with 8 positions matching TRBD1. This CDR3 is 18 amino acids long. The V gene's germline CDR1 is SGHNT and CDR2 YENEEA. V shed 1 base, J shed 0 bases, and the junction held 10 bases outside the gene matches. CDR3 protein: CASSLGPRGRSLNTEAFF. The CDR3 DNA is TGTGCCAGCAGCTTAGGGCCCAGGGGGCGAAGTTTGAACACTGAAGCTTTCTTT.

The chain carries TRBV7-9 and TRBJ1-1; TRBD1 aligns across 7 bases. Losses at the gene ends were 0 bases for V and 5 bases for J; bases not matched to a gene: 12. The CDR3 loop spans 17 amino acids. Germline CDR1 reads SEHNR; CDR2 reads FQNEAQ (reference sequence). This CDR3 reads CASSLAGQRVRGTEAFF. For the CDR3, the DNA is TGTGCCAGCAGCTTAGCGGGACAGAGGGTGAGGGGGACTGAAGCTTTCTTT. Combining the CDR3 with reference TRBV7-9 and TRBJ1-1 gives the whole variable domain DTGVSQNPRHKITKRGQNVTFRCDPISEHNRLYWYRQTLGQGPEFLTYFQNEAQLEKSRLLSDRFSAERPKGSFSTLEIQRTEQGDSAMYLCASSLAGQRVRGTEAFFGQGTRLTVV.

V is TRBV9 and J is TRBJ2-1, with D uncertain. The CDR3 consists of 14 residues. V lost 0 bases and J lost 2, with 6 bases in between. The germline V gene encodes CDR1 SGDLS and CDR2 YYNGEE. CDR3: CASSVAQTYNEQFF. CDR3 sequence (DNA): TGTGCCAGCAGCGTAGCACAAACCTACAATGAGCAGTTCTTC.

The CDR3 sequence: CASSESPTREQYF. In DNA form, the CDR3 reads TGCGCCAGCAGTGAGTCCCCCACTCGCGAGCAGTACTTC. The chain recombines TRBV10-1 with TRBJ2-7; D not resolved. This CDR3 spans 13 amino acids. CDR1 is WNHNN, CDR2 SYGVQD, per germline (reference sequence). Trimming took off 0 bases at V and 6 bases at J, with 9 bases between the two ends.

This clone was counted only a few times. This chain joins TRBV5-1 and TRBJ2-1; 8 bases map to TRBD2. The ends lost 1 base at V and 0 bases at J; junction bases unmatched: 6. The CDR3 loop spans 17 amino acids. Germline CDR1 is SGHRS and CDR2 is YFSETQ. The CDR3 bases are TGCGCCAGCAGCTTGTATGGCGGGGGGAGCTCCTACAATGAGCAGTTCTTC. Protein: CASSLYGGGSSYNEQFF.

This clone came up a few times. A read error may produce the germline difference seen at one junction end. The chain recombines TRBV6-4 with TRBJ2-2; D perhaps matches TRBD2 (5 bases). From germline, CDR1 is MRHNA and CDR2 SNTAGT. The CDR3 length is 13 residues. The CDR3 DNA follows: TGTGCCAGCAGTGACGGAGGCACCGGAGAGCTGTTTTTT. Protein product: CASSDGGTGELFF.

This clone was seen only once. The V call is TRBV11-2, the J call TRBJ2-1; 8 bases align to TRBD2. Germline V CDR1 and CDR2: SGHAT, FQNNGV. The CDR3 covers 17 residues. Trimming cost V 4 bases and J 9 bases; bases outside gene matches: 17. CDR3 sequence: CASSSLLLGGGRLEQFF. The CDR3 DNA follows: TGTGCCAGCAGCTCACTCCTCCTCGGCGGGGGGCGTCTTGAGCAGTTCTTC. Full variable domain (outside the CDR3, taken from reference TRBV11-2 and TRBJ2-1): EAGVAQSPRYKIIEKRQSVAFWCNPISGHATLYWYQQILGQGPKLLIQFQNNGVVDDSQLPKDRFSAERLKGVDSTLKIQPAKLEDSAVYLCASSSLLLGGGRLEQFFGPGTRLTVL.